The entry that follows covers one TCR beta chain sequence. The data originate from a study of blood T cell repertoires in COVID-19. Study overall: Collection of acute and convalescent COVID-19 samples took place in the United States, Italy and Spain.

Repertoires were generated with immunoSEQ multiplex PCR, while TCRdb's copy carries only in-frame clones and drops some. The sample consists of around 130,000 clones, around 89% of them appearing once. The CDR3 covers 16 residues. Germline values: CDR1 SGHDT, CDR2 YYEEEE. With V trimmed by 4 bases and J by 2 bases, 10 bases remained unmatched. V and J are TRBV5-6 and TRBJ2-7; 9 bases fit TRBD2. This clonotype was obtained from a man aged 50 or older with active or convalescent COVID-19. The sample consisted of peripheral blood. The CDR3 bases are TGTGCCAGCAGCAAGGTAAGGGCTAGCGGGGCCTACGAGCAGTACTTC. The encoded protein is CASSKVRASGAYEQYF.